The TCR beta chain under discussion was sequenced for a study of neoadjuvant anti-PD-1 for oral cavity cancer. Study as a whole: Non-progressing patients received a fourth nivolumab dose near day 43, then surgery on days 50-56. Points from the study as a whole: Non-responders to neoadjuvant nivolumab had significantly more clonal PBMC T cells than responders.

As concerns this clone: Its antigen is still unknown.

The table came from immunoSEQ multiplex PCR; TCRdb's copy has only in-frame clones and leaves some out. The profile shows around 65,000 clones, roughly nine tenths of them singletons. The CDR3 is 13 residues long. Looked up from germline, CDR1 is SGHTA and CDR2 is FQGTGA. Trimming removed 4 bases from V and 5 bases from J, with 10 bases in between. The time point is: after neoadjuvant nivolumab, at surgical resection. Cohort: HPV-negative, locally advanced oral cavity squamous cell carcinoma patients. Sequencing used PBMCs, obtained after nivolumab (anti-PD-1) treatment. V gene TRBV7-3 combines with J gene TRBJ2-3; D gene ambiguous. The clonotype originates from a person aged 40-85 years with oral cavity squamous cell carcinoma. The DNA of the CDR3 is TGTGCCAGCAGCTCCGTAGTGATAGATACGCAGTATTTT. It specifies CASSSVVIDTQYF.